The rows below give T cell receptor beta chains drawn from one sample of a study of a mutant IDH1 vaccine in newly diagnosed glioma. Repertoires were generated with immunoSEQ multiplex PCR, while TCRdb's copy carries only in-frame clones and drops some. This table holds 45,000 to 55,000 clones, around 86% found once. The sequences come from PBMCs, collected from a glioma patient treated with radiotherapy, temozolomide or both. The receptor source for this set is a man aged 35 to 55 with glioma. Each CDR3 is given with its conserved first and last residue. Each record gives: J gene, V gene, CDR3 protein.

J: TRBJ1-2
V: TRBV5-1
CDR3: CASRSTGLDGYTF

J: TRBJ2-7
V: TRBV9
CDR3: CASSLRHSSYEQYF

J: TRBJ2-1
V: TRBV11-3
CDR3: CASSLDEGRYEQFF

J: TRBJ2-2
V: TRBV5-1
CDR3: CASTTGSSGELFF

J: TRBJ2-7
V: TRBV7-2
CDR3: CASSPGILPSYEQYF

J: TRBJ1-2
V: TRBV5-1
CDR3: CASSQEGQPSDGYTF

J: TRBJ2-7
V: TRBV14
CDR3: CASSQNFGASRVYF

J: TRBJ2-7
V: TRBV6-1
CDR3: CASLTGTSGSAEQYF

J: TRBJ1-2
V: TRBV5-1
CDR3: CASSRSVPTNYGYTF

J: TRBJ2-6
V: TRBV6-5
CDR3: CASSLSAGANVLTF

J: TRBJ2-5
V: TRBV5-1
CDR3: CASSPASLETQYF

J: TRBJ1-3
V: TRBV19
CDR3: CASSPGTARGRSNTIYF

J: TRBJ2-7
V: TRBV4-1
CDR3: CASSQDGGQAYEQYF